One and the same sample provided the 9 T cell receptor beta chains below, sequenced in a study of blood T cells in healthy people across ages. With a J-beta primer mix and a sample-barcoded 5' primer, a second PCR ran roughly 6 to 11 cycles. One entry per CDR3 protein, called by TCRdb with MiXCR from the 5' RACE reads. The repertoire holds hundreds of thousands of distinct CDR3 sequences, with 62% as singletons. The sample was blood. These receptors were taken from a man younger than 40 in good health.

The V gene is TRBV20-1, the J gene TRBJ1-6; 12 bases are a match to TRBD1. V was clipped by 3 bases and J by 5 bases; unmatched bases: 11. In germline, CDR1 is DFQATT, CDR2 SNEGSKA (reference sequence). The length of the CDR3 is 18 residues. The CDR3 sequence is CSASLPGQGAINNSPLHF. The CDR3 nucleotides read TGCAGTGCTAGTTTACCGGGACAGGGGGCCATTAATAATTCACCCCTCCACTTT.

The chain has TRBV20-1 and TRBJ2-7, with D possibly being TRBD2 (6 bases). Germline V gene lookup returns CDR1 DFQATT and CDR2 SNEGSKA (reference sequence). Trimming removed 7 bases from V and 6 bases from J, with 22 bases in between. The CDR3 totals 14 residues. CDR3 nucleotides: TGCAGTGTCACCCGTCGGGGACGGGGAGGCGAGCAGTACTTC. This codes for CSVTRRGRGGEQYF.

This clonotype was seen only a few times. The CDR3 nucleotides are TGTGCCACCAGTGATGAACAGGGATACAATGAGCAGTTCTTC. It codes for CATSDEQGYNEQFF. The rearrangement joins TRBV24-1 to TRBJ2-1, with D perhaps TRBD1 (6 bases). The CDR3 is 14 residues long. The germline V gene encodes CDR1 KGHDR and CDR2 SFDVKD. Trimming removed 3 bases at V and 4 bases at J, with 9 bases between.

This clonotype was seen only a few times. This chain connects TRBV7-6 to TRBJ2-3; D possibly corresponds to TRBD2 (5 bases). Trimming pared 6 bases from V and 4 bases from J, leaving 8 bases between. The germline gives CDR1 SGHVS, CDR2 FNYEAQ. CDR3 length: 12 residues. CDR3 in amino acids: CASRSGSDTQYF. As DNA, the CDR3 is TGTGCCAGCAGGTCGGGATCAGATACGCAGTATTTT. The full variable domain, its missing parts supplied by reference TRBV7-6 and TRBJ2-3, is GAGVSQSPRYKVTKRGQDVALRCDPISGHVSLYWYRQALGQGPEFLTYFNYEAQQDKSGLPNDRFSAERPEGSISTLTIQRTEQRDSAMYRCASRSGSDTQYFGPGTRLTVL.

V and J are TRBV6-5 and TRBJ2-1, with a weak D call TRBD1 (6 bases). V was shortened by 0 bases and J by 7 bases, with 13 bases between the two germline ends. Germline V gene data show CDR1 as MNHEY and CDR2 as SVGAGI. This CDR3 contains 15 residues. The CDR3, as DNA: TGTGCCAGCAGTTACTCGAGGTCAGGGGCTAATGAGCAGTTCTTC. Amino acid sequence: CASSYSRSGANEQFF.

This chain joins TRBV7-2 and TRBJ2-7; TRBD2 agrees at 9 bases. The DNA matches TRBJ2-5 better at its end, which makes the J call doubtful. The CDR3 runs 15 residues. CDR1 is SGHTA and CDR2 is FQGNSA in the germline V gene. CDR3 sequence (DNA): TGTGCCAGCAGCTTAGTGGCGGGGGGGCGAGAGACCCAGTACTTC. It yields the protein CASSLVAGGRETQYF.

The chain has TRBV7-8 and TRBJ2-1; TRBD1 matches 10 bases. Germline lookup yields CDR1 SGHVS and CDR2 FQNEAQ. V dropped 5 bases and J dropped 7; count of bases not matched to a gene: 11. The CDR3 loop spans 16 amino acids. CDR3: CASSRSTGGLRNEQFF. The CDR3 DNA follows: TGTGCCAGCAGCAGATCGACAGGGGGCTTAAGGAATGAGCAGTTCTTC.

J is TRBJ2-4 and V is TRBV4-3, with 7 nucleotides matching TRBD2. The CDR3 totals 19 residues. Unmatched junction bases numbered 12, after V lost 0 bases and J lost 1 base. Per germline, CDR1 LGHNA and CDR2 YSLEER. The CDR3 sequence is CASSQEWGGVGRAKNIQYF. The CDR3 region has the DNA TGCGCCAGCAGCCAAGAGTGGGGAGGGGTAGGGCGCGCCAAAAACATTCAGTACTTC.

Only a few counts were recorded for this clonotype. The V call is TRBV20-1, the J call TRBJ2-5; TRBD2 aligns across 8 bases. The CDR3 is 13 residues long. Trimming cost V 3 bases and J 4 bases; bases outside gene matches: 4. The germline gives CDR1 DFQATT, CDR2 SNEGSKA (reference sequence). The chain's CDR3 is CSASGGAGETQYF. The CDR3 DNA follows: TGCAGTGCTAGCGGGGGGGCCGGAGAGACCCAGTACTTC.